The subject of this entry is one TCR beta chain. As yet, its antigen is unknown. Amplification used 60 Vbeta primers and 13 Jbeta primers. TCRdb keeps only in-frame clones here, not all; method: immunoSEQ multiplex PCR. In the table there are around 150,000 clones, just under 80% of which are singletons. The data are from a study of cytomegalovirus exposure and HLA in healthy donors. For the study at large: In an earlier analysis, 90 million to 120 million unique TCR beta sequences were found from some 200 million T cells. Findings and limits, study-wide: Immune exposure data for these donors was limited to CMV serostatus.

Trimming cost V 5 bases and J 3 bases, with 11 bases left between them. Germline V gene lookup returns CDR1 LNHDA and CDR2 SQIVND (reference sequence). The CDR3 is 14 amino acids. Sequencing was carried out using PBMCs. The chain uses TRBV19 and TRBJ1-5; tentatively, D is TRBD1 (5 bases). This clonotype was obtained from a man aged 25-40 years in good health. CDR3 loop: CASSPGIPNQPQHF. DNA for the CDR3: TGTGCCAGTAGTCCAGGGATCCCCAATCAGCCCCAGCATTTT.